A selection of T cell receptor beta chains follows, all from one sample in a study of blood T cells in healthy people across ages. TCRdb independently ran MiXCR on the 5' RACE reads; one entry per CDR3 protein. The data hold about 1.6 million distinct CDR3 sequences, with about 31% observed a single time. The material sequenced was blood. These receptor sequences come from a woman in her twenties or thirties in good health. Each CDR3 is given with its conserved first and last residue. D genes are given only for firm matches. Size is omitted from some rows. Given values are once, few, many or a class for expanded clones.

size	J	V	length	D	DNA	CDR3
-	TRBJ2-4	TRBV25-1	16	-	TGTGCCAGCAGTCCCGACGGGGGGCGGGATTACAACATTCAGTACTTC	CASSPDGGRDYNIQYF
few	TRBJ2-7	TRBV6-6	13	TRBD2	TGTGCCAGCAGTCCCGGGACTAGATACGAGCAGTACTTC	CASSPGTRYEQYF
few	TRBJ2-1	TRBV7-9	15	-	TGTGCCAGCAGCTTCAGGGGGGCTCTAGGGAATGAGCAGTTCTTC	CASSFRGALGNEQFF
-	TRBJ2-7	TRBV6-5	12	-	TGTGCCAGCAGGCCCGGGGGCTACGAGCAGTACTTC	CASRPGGYEQYF
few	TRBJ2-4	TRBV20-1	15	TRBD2	TGCAGTGCTAGAGGAACAGCGGGAGGTTCAAACATTCAGTACTTC	CSARGTAGGSNIQYF
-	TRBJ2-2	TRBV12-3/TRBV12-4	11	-	TGTGCCAGCTGGGTCACCGGGGAGCTGTTTTTT	CASWVTGELFF
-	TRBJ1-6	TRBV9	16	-	TGTGCCAGCAGCCCCCATCAGGGCGTCGGTAATTCACCCCTCCACTTT	CASSPHQGVGNSPLHF
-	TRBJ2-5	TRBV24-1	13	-	TGTGCCACCCAGGACTGGTGCCAAGAGACCCAGTACTTC	CATQDWCQETQYF
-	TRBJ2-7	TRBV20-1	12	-	TGCAGTGCTAGGGGTGGAGGGGATGAGCAGTACTTC	CSARGGGDEQYF
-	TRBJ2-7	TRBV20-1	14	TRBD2	TGCAGTGCTAGTAGAGGACTAGCGGGAGTCGAGCAGTACTTC	CSASRGLAGVEQYF
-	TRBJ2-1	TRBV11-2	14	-	TGTGCCAGCAGCTTGTCCCGGGCAAACAATGAGCAGTTCTTC	CASSLSRANNEQFF
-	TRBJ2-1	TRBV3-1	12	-	TGTGCCAGCAGCCACCAGGGAGGCGGTTGGTTCTTC	CASSHQGGGWFF